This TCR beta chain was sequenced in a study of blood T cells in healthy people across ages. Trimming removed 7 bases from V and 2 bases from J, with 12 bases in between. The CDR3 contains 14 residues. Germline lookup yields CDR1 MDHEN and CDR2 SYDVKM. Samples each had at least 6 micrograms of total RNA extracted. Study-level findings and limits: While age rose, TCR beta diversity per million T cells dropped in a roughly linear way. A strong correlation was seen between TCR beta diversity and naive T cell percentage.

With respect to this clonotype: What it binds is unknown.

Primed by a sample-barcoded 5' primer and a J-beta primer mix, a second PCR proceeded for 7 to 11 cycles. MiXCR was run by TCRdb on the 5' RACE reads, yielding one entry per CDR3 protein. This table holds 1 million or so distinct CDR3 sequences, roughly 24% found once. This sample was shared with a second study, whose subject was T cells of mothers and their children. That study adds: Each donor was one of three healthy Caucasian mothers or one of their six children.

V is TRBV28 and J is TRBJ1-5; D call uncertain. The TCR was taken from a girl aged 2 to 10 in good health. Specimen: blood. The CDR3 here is CASTPGSGNQPQHF. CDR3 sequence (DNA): TGTGCCAGCACCCCCGGCAGCGGCAATCAGCCCCAGCATTTT.